One sample yielded the 32 T cell receptor beta chains listed below, sequenced in a study of human T cells and chemical hapten exposure. TCRdb analysed the RACE reads with MiXCR anew, one entry per CDR3 protein. This sample has approximately 95,000 distinct CDR3 sequences, with roughly an eighth found just once. The time point: patch test 2, 6 weeks after DPC sensitization. As to treatment: therapeutic diphenylcyclopropenone sensitization with weekly scalp DPC. Sample: whole blood, taken in connection with sensitization to the hapten diphenylcyclopropenone (DPC). Receptors originate from a woman in her thirties or forties with alopecia areata. Some clones in this sample may be carry-over from other donors' samples.

This clonotype occurred a few times. Sequence at one end of the junction differs from germline and may be a read error. The genes are TRBV27 and TRBJ1-1; no reliable D call. The CDR3 extends over 15 amino acids. Germline assignment: CDR1 MNHEY and CDR2 SMNVEV (reference sequence). CDR3 region: CAISRSGRINTEAFF. CDR3 bases: TGTGCCATCAGTCGTTCGGGCCGCATCAACACTGAAGCTTTCTTT.

Only a few counts were recorded for this clonotype. The gene calls are TRBV19 and TRBJ2-2; no reliable D call. This CDR3 spans 15 amino acids. Trimming took off 7 bases at V and 6 bases at J, with 18 bases between the two ends. Per germline, CDR1 LNHDA and CDR2 SQIVND (reference sequence). Here the CDR3 DNA reads TGTGCCAGTACCTCTGCTTGGGGAAAGGCCGGGGAGCTGTTTTTT. Amino acids: CASTSAWGKAGELFF.

This clonotype turned up a few times. The chain links TRBV7-2 to TRBJ2-7; TRBD2 might be the D (5 bases). From germline, CDR1 is SGHTA and CDR2 FQGNSA. The V and J ends lost 1 base and 2 bases respectively, with 6 bases between them. CDR3 length: 13 amino acids. The CDR3 sequence is CASSLERAYEQYF. Here the CDR3 DNA reads TGTGCCAGCAGCTTAGAGAGGGCCTACGAGCAGTACTTC.

This chain connects TRBV28 to TRBJ2-7; D possibly corresponds to TRBD2 (5 bases). Germline loops: CDR1 MDHEN, CDR2 SYDVKM. The CDR3 totals 13 residues. Trimming removed 2 bases at V and 6 bases at J, with 11 bases between. The CDR3: CASSLTNRGEQYF. CDR3 bases: TGTGCCAGCAGTTTAACCAACCGGGGCGAGCAGTACTTC.

This clonotype has ten or more counts. The rearrangement links TRBV2 to TRBJ1-4; the D gene is possibly TRBD1 (5 bases). This CDR3 has 16 residues. V lost 5 bases and J lost 5, with 18 bases in between. The germline V gene has CDR1 SNHLY and CDR2 FYNNEI. The CDR3, as DNA: TGTGCCAGCAGTAGACAGAGTTCGAGGGGAAATGAAAAACTGTTTTTT. Its translation: CASSRQSSRGNEKLFF.

The rearrangement joins TRBV5-4 to TRBJ2-5; 7 bases match TRBD2. The CDR3 runs 14 residues. With 4 bases clipped from V and 4 bases from J, the junction kept 7 bases outside the gene matches. In germline, CDR1 is SGHNT, CDR2 YYREEE (reference sequence). CDR3 residues: CASSQDIAGETQYF. The CDR3 DNA is TGTGCCAGCAGCCAGGACATAGCGGGAGAGACCCAGTACTTC.

The DNA for the CDR3 is TGTGCCAGCAGTGGACCAGAAATCAATCAGCCCCAGCATTTT. Protein sequence: CASSGPEINQPQHF. The chain links TRBV28 to TRBJ1-5; D not resolved. The CDR3 sequence is 14 residues long. Germline V CDR1 and CDR2: MDHEN, SYDVKM. V lost 5 bases, J lost 3 bases, and 11 bases lay in between.

This clonotype was seen only a few times. This chain links TRBV7-2 with TRBJ1-5; possibly TRBD1 for D (5 bases). CDR1 and CDR2 from the germline V gene are SGHTA and FQGNSA. This CDR3 contains 15 residues. With 5 bases removed from V and 5 bases from J, the gap between germline ends came to 16 bases. The CDR3 nucleotides are TGTGCCAGCAGCCCCGTTAGGGGAAATGATCAGCCCCAGCATTTT. This codes for CASSPVRGNDQPQHF.

This clonotype appeared many times. V is TRBV11-2 and J is TRBJ1-2; D might be TRBD1 (5 bases). This CDR3 has 15 amino acids. Trimming removed 3 bases from V and 2 bases from J, with 13 bases in between. Germline V gene sequence: CDR1 SGHAT, CDR2 FQNNGV. The CDR3 DNA reads TGTGCCAGCAGCTTGAAGGAGGGGTGGAACTATGGCTACACCTTC. This encodes CASSLKEGWNYGYTF.

There are many counts of this clonotype. The chain links TRBV12-3 or TRBV12-4 to TRBJ1-3; possible D gene TRBD1, 5 bases. The CDR3 runs 14 residues. Trimming stripped 6 bases from V and 0 bases from J, with 9 bases between. This CDR3 is CASSSGTSGNTIYF. The CDR3, as DNA: TGTGCCAGCAGCTCCGGGACCTCTGGAAACACCATATATTTT.

This clonotype came up many times. The V and J genes are TRBV6-2 or TRBV6-3 and TRBJ2-7; possibly TRBD1 for D (5 bases). The ends were cut back, 7 bases at V and 7 bases at J, with 20 bases in the middle. The CDR3 is 14 residues long. Germline CDR1 and CDR2: MNHEY and SVGEGT. The CDR3 loop is CASIQDTLLREQYF. The CDR3 DNA reads TGTGCCAGCATCCAGGACACGCTTCTACGGGAGCAGTACTTC.

This clonotype was seen at least ten times. This chain joins TRBV7-9 and TRBJ2-7; D perhaps matches TRBD2 (5 bases). Germline-derived CDR1 and CDR2 are SEHNR and FQNEAQ (reference sequence). The CDR3 length is 16 residues. Trimming left V 5 bases short and J 0 bases short, with 17 bases between. The CDR3 region has the DNA TGTGCCAGCAGCGCCCCTGTCGGGGAGCCCTCCTACGAGCAGTACTTC. This codes for CASSAPVGEPSYEQYF.

V and J are TRBV7-2 and TRBJ1-6; TRBD1 matches at 11 bases. The germline V gene encodes CDR1 SGHTA and CDR2 FQGNSA. The CDR3 runs 16 residues. With 1 base clipped from V and 10 bases from J, the junction kept 6 bases outside the gene matches. The CDR3 region is CASSLVGTGGKSPLHF. DNA for the CDR3: TGTGCCAGCAGCTTAGTAGGGACAGGGGGAAAGTCACCCCTCCACTTT.

This clonotype was seen more than once but under ten times. This chain links TRBV19 with TRBJ2-7; 7 nucleotides match TRBD1. This CDR3 contains 16 residues. V shed 4 bases and J 0 bases; nucleotides not matched to a gene: 9. Germline CDR1 and CDR2: LNHDA and SQIVND (reference sequence). CDR3 amino acids: CASSKGPGGPSYEQYF. CDR3 DNA sequence: TGTGCCAGTAGTAAGGGCCCAGGGGGACCCTCCTACGAGCAGTACTTC.

This clonotype was picked up many times. The rearrangement uses TRBV7-9 and TRBJ2-3, with 8 bases aligning to TRBD2. V was clipped by 7 bases and J by 5 bases; unmatched bases: 8. This CDR3 comprises 14 residues. CDR1 is SEHNR and CDR2 is FQNEAQ in the germline V gene (reference sequence). CDR3 DNA: TGTGCCAGCAACCCAGCGGGAGTAGGAGATACGCAGTATTTT. Its translation: CASNPAGVGDTQYF.

CDR3 in DNA: TGTGCCAGAATCCCGGGCCACATAAGGTATTTT. Translation gives CARIPGHIRYF. The gene calls are TRBV6-4 and TRBJ2-3, with no clear D. The germline V gene encodes CDR1 MRHNA and CDR2 SNTAGT. Trimming stripped 9 bases from V and 14 bases from J, with 18 bases between. The CDR3 has 11 amino acids.

This clonotype was observed many times. The chain joins TRBV19 to TRBJ2-3; D unclear. The CDR3 is 13 residues long. Trimming removed 2 bases from V and 6 bases from J, with 9 bases in between. The germline CDR1 and CDR2 sequences are LNHDA and SQIVND (reference sequence). The CDR3 DNA reads TGTGCCAGTAGTATATCTACGTCCGATACGCAGTATTTT. This translates into CASSISTSDTQYF.

A word on this clonotype: It may be a read error: a sequence one base away is much more abundant. CDR3 bases: TGCGCCAGCAGCCCCAGGGGAGTTAACTCTGGAAACACCATATATTTT. It codes for CASSPRGVNSGNTIYF. V gene TRBV5-1 combines with J gene TRBJ1-3; possibly TRBD1 for D (6 bases). The CDR3 is made up of 16 amino acids. V was trimmed by 4 bases and J by 0 bases, leaving 14 bases between them. Germline V gene sequence: CDR1 SGHRS, CDR2 YFSETQ.

This clonotype turned up a few times. The chain combines TRBV27 with TRBJ1-6, with 7 nucleotides matching TRBD1. Germline-derived CDR1 and CDR2 are MNHEY and SMNVEV (reference sequence). V lost 0 bases, J lost 7 bases, and 9 bases stayed unmatched. CDR3 size: 17 residues. The CDR3 region has the DNA TGTGCCAGCAGTTTATCGATTGGGCGGGACAGAAATTCACCCCTCCACTTT. It specifies CASSLSIGRDRNSPLHF.

The rearrangement links TRBV28 to TRBJ1-3; possibly TRBD1 for D (5 bases). Trimming stripped 4 bases from V and 2 bases from J, with 24 bases between. This CDR3 region has 19 residues. Germline V lookup: CDR1 MDHEN, CDR2 SYDVKM. CDR3 coding DNA: TGTGCCAGCAGTTCATTCCCCGGGACGCCAGCTCAAACTGGAAACACCATATATTTT. Translation gives CASSSFPGTPAQTGNTIYF.

This rearrangement joins TRBV14 to TRBJ2-1; D assignment may be TRBD1 or TRBD2 (5 bases each). V lost 0 bases to trimming and J lost 9 bases, with 9 bases between them. The CDR3 is 13 residues long. The germline CDR1 and CDR2 sequences are SGHDN and FVKESK. CDR3 amino acids: CASSQDEGTEQFF. For the CDR3, the DNA is TGTGCCAGCAGCCAAGATGAAGGGACTGAGCAGTTCTTC.

This rearrangement joins TRBV30 to TRBJ1-1, with D possibly matching TRBD1 (5 bases). Trimming removed 8 bases from V and 1 base from J, with 14 bases in between. The CDR3 extends over 13 amino acids. Germline V gives CDR1 GTSNPN, CDR2 SVGIG (reference sequence). The DNA of the CDR3 is TGTGCCCTTGGTCGGCAGGGGAACACTGAAGCTTTCTTT. This codes for CALGRQGNTEAFF.

This clonotype was seen a few times. The chain has TRBV20-1 and TRBJ2-5; no definite D call. Germline CDR1 is DFQATT and CDR2 is SNEGSKA (reference sequence). The CDR3 has 12 residues. V was shortened by 3 bases and J by 2 bases, with 7 bases between the two germline ends. In nucleotides, the CDR3 is TGCAGTGCTAGTCCCGGGCAAGAGACCCAGTACTTC. Translation gives CSASPGQETQYF.

This sequence joins TRBV6-5 and TRBJ1-1, with D perhaps matching TRBD1 (6 bases). The germline V and J ends were trimmed by 0 bases and 8 bases, with 16 bases remaining between them. The CDR3 runs to 15 residues. The germline V gene has CDR1 MNHEY and CDR2 SVGAGI. The CDR3 loop is CASSYSGGRGNEAFF. Here the CDR3 DNA reads TGTGCCAGCAGTTACTCTGGGGGCAGAGGGAACGAAGCTTTCTTT.

This clonotype was observed a handful of times. The genes are TRBV19 and TRBJ1-1; D ambiguous. Germline CDR1 LNHDA, CDR2 SQIVND (reference sequence). V shed 10 bases and J shed 1 base, with 7 bases lying between them. CDR3 length: 11 residues. The CDR3 nucleotides are TGTGCCACCCAGGAGAACACTGAAGCTTTCTTT. Amino acids: CATQENTEAFF.

The sample holds a few counts of this clonotype. The rearrangement links TRBV28 to TRBJ1-6; D is uncertain. CDR3 length: 12 residues. V was cut by 8 bases and J by 6 bases, with 8 bases left in between. The germline V gene has CDR1 MDHEN and CDR2 SYDVKM. This CDR3 is CASCRLNSPLHF. The CDR3 DNA reads TGTGCCAGCTGTCGGCTTAATTCACCCCTCCACTTT. The full variable domain, its missing parts supplied by reference TRBV28 and TRBJ1-6, is DVKVTQSSRYLVKRTGEKVFLECVQDMDHENMFWYRQDPGLGLRLIYFSYDVKMKEKGDIPEGYSVSREKKERFSLILESASTNQTSMYLCASCRLNSPLHFGNGTRLTVT.

This clonotype appeared a few times. This chain uses TRBV12-3 or TRBV12-4 with TRBJ2-7; 16 nucleotides agree with TRBD2. V lost 8 bases and J lost 3; bases outside the gene matches: 10. The length of the CDR3 is 17 residues. The CDR3 spells CASGWGTSGRVLYEQYF. The CDR3 DNA reads TGTGCCAGCGGGTGGGGGACTAGCGGGAGGGTCCTCTACGAGCAGTACTTC.

There are a few counts of this clonotype. The V call is TRBV14, the J call TRBJ2-5; a possible D gene is TRBD2 (5 bases). The CDR3 runs 15 residues. Germline CDR1 reads SGHDN; CDR2 reads FVKESK. The V and J ends lost 1 base and 5 bases respectively, with 14 bases between them. This CDR3 is CASSQGGSSLETQYF. For the CDR3, the DNA is TGTGCCAGCAGCCAAGGCGGGTCTAGCTTGGAGACCCAGTACTTC.

The chain recombines TRBV29-1 with TRBJ2-5, with 7 bases matching TRBD2. The CDR3 covers 14 residues. V was pared by 5 bases and J by 5 bases, with 11 bases of the junction left unmatched. The germline CDR1 and CDR2 sequences are SQVTM and ANQGSEA. In DNA form, the CDR3 reads TGCAGCGTTCGGTTGGCGGGAGTCAGGGAGACCCAGTACTTC. This encodes CSVRLAGVRETQYF.

This clonotype came up many times. This chain connects TRBV15 to TRBJ2-2; tentatively, D is TRBD1 (5 bases). The V end lost 1 base, the J end lost 5 bases, and 11 bases lay between the germline ends. The germline CDR1 and CDR2 sequences are LNHNV and YYDKDF (reference sequence). The length of the CDR3 is 15 residues. The CDR3 loop reads CATSRVQGWTGELFF. DNA of the CDR3: TGTGCCACCAGCAGAGTTCAGGGATGGACCGGGGAGCTGTTTTTT.

This clonotype appeared many times. V usage is TRBV7-6 and J usage is TRBJ1-1; TRBD1 aligns across 7 bases. Germline CDR1 reads SGHVS; CDR2 reads FNYEAQ. The V and J ends lost 1 base and 5 bases, in that order; junction bases with no gene match: 10. The CDR3 is 16 residues long. The CDR3 DNA is TGTGCCAGCAGCTTAGGACAGGGCAATTTACGGACTGAAGCTTTCTTT. Translation: CASSLGQGNLRTEAFF.

In this sample, this clonotype turned up a few times. The V and J genes are TRBV28 and TRBJ2-7; 9 positions agree with TRBD1. The V and J ends lost 7 bases and 4 bases, in that order; junction bases with no gene match: 11. Germline-derived CDR1 and CDR2 are MDHEN and SYDVKM. CDR3 length equals 15 residues. The CDR3 loop is CASITGGAEGYEQYF. DNA for the CDR3: TGTGCCAGCATTACAGGGGGCGCGGAGGGATACGAGCAGTACTTC.